This TCR beta chain appears in the sequencing data of a study of T cell repertoires in cytomegalovirus infection. Looking at the study overall: Shared public TCR beta signatures pointed to both CMV infection and a matching HLA type.

The V end was cut by 1 base, the J end by 1 base, with 13 bases between. The CDR3 is 16 residues long. Per germline, CDR1 SGHTA and CDR2 FQGNSA. Study-level findings and limits: CMV-specific TCR beta clonotypes restricted by HLA-C dominated the ex vivo response. Cumulative public TCR beta family frequency identified CMV carriers with the relevant HLA.

This clonotype occurred many times. The antigen remains undetermined. TCRdb used MiXCR to reprocess the reads, holding one entry per CDR3 protein. The sample lists some 180,000 distinct CDR3 sequences, roughly 9.8% occurring once. The V call is TRBV7-2, the J call TRBJ1-1; D unresolved. The sample consisted of PBMCs. The source of this sequence is a human donor in good health (CMV status not recorded). Some clones in this sample may be carry-over from other donors' samples. Here the CDR3 reads CASSLGGRRRNTEAFF. The CDR3 DNA reads as TGTGCCAGCAGCTTAGGCGGTCGGAGGAGGAACACTGAAGCTTTCTTT. The whole variable domain, filled in from reference TRBV7-2 and TRBJ1-1, reads GAGVSQSPSNKVTEKGKDVELRCDPISGHTALYWYRQSLGQGLEFLIYFQGNSAPDKSGLPSDRFSAERTGGSVSTLTIQRTQQEDSAVYLCASSLGGRRRNTEAFFGQGTRLTVV.